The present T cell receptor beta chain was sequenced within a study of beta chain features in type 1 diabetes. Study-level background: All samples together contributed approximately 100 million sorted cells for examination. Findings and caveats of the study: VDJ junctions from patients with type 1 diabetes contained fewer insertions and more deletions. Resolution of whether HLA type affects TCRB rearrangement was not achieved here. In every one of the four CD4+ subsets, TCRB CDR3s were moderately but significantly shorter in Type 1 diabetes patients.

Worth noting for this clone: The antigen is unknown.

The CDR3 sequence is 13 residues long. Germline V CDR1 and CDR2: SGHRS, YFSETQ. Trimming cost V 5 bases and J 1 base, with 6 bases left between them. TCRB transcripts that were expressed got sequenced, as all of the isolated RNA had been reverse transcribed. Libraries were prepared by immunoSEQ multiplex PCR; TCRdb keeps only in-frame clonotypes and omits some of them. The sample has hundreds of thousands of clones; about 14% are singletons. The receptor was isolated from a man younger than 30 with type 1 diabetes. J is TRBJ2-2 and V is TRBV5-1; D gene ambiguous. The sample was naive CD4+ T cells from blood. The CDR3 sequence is CASRTENTGELFF. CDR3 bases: TGCGCCAGCAGAACGGAGAACACCGGGGAGCTGTTTTTT.